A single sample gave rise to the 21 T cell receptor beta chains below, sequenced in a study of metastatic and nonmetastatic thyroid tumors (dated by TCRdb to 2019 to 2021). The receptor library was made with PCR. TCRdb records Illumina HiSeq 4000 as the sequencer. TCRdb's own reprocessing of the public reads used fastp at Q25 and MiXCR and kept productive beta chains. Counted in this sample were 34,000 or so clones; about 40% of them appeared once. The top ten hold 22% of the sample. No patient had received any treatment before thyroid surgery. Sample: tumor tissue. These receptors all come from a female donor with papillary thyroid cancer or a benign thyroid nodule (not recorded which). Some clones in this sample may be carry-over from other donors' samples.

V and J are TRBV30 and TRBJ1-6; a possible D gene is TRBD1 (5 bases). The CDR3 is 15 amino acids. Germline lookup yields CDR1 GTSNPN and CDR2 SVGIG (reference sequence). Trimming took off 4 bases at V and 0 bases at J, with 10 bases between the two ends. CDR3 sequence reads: CAWNRDGSYNSPLHF. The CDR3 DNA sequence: TGTGCCTGGAACCGGGACGGCTCCTATAATTCACCCCTCCACTTT.

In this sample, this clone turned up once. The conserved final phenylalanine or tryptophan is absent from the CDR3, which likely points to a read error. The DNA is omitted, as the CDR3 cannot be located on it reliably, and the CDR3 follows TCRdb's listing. CDR3 region: CATLRGGFHC. The chain recombines TRBV6-1 with TRBJ1-2. Germline loops: CDR1 MNHNS, CDR2 SASEGT. The CDR3 contains 10 residues when both ends are counted.

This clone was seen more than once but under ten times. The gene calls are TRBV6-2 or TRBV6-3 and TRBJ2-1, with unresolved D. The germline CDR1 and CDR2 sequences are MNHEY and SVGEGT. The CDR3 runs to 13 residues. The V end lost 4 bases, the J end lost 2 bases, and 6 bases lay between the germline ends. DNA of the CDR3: TGTGCCAGCAGTTGGCGTACCTACAATGAGCAGTTCTTC. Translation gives CASSWRTYNEQFF.

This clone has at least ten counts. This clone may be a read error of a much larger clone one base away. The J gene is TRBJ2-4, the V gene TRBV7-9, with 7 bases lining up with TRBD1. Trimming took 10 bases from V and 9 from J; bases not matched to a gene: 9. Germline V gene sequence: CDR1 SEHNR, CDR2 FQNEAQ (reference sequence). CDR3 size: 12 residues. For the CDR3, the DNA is TGTGCCAAAGAGGACAGGAAGGGCATTCAGTACTTC. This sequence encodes CAKEDRKGIQYF.

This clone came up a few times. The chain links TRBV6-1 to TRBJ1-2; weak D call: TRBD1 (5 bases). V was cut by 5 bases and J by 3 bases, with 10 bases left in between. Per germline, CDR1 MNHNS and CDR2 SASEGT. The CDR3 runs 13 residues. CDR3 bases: TGTGCCAGCAGTTCAGGGCCGGACTATGGCTACACCTTC. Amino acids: CASSSGPDYGYTF.

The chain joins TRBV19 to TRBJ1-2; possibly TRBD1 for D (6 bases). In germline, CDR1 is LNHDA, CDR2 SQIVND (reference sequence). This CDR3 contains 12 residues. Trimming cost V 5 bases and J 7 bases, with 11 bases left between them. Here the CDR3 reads CASSATGAGYTF. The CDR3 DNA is TGTGCCAGTAGTGCGACAGGCGCTGGCTACACCTTC. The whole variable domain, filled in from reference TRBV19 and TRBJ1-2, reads DGGITQSPKYLFRKEGQNVTLSCEQNLNHDAMYWYRQDPGQGLRLIYYSQIVNDFQKGDIAEGYSVSREKKESFPLTVTSAQKNPTAFYLCASSATGAGYTFGSGTRLTVV.

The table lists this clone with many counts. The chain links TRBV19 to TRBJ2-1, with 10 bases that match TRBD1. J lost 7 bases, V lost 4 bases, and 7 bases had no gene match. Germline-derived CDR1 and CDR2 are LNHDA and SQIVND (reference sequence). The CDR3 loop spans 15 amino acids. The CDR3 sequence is CASSRRQGARNEQFF. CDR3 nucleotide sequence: TGTGCCAGTAGTAGAAGACAGGGGGCGCGTAATGAGCAGTTCTTC.

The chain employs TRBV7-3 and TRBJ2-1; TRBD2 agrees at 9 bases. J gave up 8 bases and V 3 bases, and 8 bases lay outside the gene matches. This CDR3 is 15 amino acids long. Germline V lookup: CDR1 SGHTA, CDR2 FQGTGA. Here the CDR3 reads CASSLGSGRLDEQFF. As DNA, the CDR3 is TGTGCCAGCAGCTTGGGAAGCGGGAGGTTGGATGAGCAGTTCTTC.

The CDR3 DNA reads as TGTGCCAGCAGCCGAGGACAGGGAGAAGCTTTCTTT. Translation gives CASSRGQGEAFF. This rearrangement joins TRBV3-1 to TRBJ1-1; 8 bases map to TRBD1. This CDR3 has 12 amino acids. Per germline, CDR1 LGHDT and CDR2 YNNKEL (reference sequence). J lost 8 bases, V lost 4 bases, and 3 bases had no gene match.

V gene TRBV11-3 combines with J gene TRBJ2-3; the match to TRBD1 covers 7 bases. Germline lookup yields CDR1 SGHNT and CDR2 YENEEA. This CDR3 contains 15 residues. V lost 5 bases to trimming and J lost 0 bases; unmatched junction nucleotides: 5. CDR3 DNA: TGTGCCAGCAGCCGTAGGACAGGAAGCACAGATACGCAGTATTTT. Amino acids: CASSRRTGSTDTQYF.

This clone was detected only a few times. The CDR3, as DNA: TGCGCCAGCAGTGAGTCACGGGACAGGCACTACGAGCAGTACTTC. As protein: CASSESRDRHYEQYF. This chain links TRBV10-1 with TRBJ2-7, with 8 positions matching TRBD1. Germline loops: CDR1 WNHNN, CDR2 SYGVQD (reference sequence). V trimming: 0 bases; J trimming: 3 bases; junction bases outside the gene matches: 4. This CDR3 has 15 residues.

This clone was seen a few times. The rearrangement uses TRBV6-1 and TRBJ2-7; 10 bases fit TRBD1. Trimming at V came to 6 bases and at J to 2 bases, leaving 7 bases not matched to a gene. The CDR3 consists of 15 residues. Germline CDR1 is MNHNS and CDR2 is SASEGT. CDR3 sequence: CASSLEGQGTYEQYF. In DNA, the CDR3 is TGTGCCAGCAGCCTCGAGGGACAGGGGACCTACGAGCAGTACTTC.

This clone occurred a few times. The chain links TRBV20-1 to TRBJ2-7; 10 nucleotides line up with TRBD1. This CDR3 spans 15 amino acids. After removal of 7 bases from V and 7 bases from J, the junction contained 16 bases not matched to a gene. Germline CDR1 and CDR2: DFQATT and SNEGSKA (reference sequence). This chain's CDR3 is CSVLPSGTGVGEQYF. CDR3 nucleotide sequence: TGCAGTGTTCTCCCATCCGGGACAGGGGTGGGTGAGCAGTACTTC.

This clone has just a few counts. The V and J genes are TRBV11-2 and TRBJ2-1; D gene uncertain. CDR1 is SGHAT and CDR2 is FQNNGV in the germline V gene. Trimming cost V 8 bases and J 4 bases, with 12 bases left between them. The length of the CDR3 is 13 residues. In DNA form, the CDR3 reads TGTGCCAGCGGCTCAGAGTTATACAATGAGCAGTTCTTC. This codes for CASGSELYNEQFF.

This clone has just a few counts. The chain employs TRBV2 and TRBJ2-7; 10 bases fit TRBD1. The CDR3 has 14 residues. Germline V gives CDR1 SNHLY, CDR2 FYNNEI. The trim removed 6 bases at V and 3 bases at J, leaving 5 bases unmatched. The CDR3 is CASRTTGGGYEQYF. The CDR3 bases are TGTGCCAGCAGGACGACAGGGGGCGGCTACGAGCAGTACTTC.

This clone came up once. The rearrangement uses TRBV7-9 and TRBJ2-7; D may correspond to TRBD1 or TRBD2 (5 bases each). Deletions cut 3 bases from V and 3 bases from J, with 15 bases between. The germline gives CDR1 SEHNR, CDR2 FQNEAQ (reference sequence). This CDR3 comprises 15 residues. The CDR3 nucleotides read TGTGCCAGCAGCTTCCCAAGGGACGATTTCTACGAGCAGTACTTC. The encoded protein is CASSFPRDDFYEQYF.

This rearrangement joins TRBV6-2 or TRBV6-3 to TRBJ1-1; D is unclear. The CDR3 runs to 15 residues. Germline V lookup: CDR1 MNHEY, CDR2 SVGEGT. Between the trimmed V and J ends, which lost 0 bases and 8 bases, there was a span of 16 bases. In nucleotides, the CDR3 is TGTGCCAGCAGTTACTCGGCGTACCGGGAGTCAGAAGCTTTCTTT. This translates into CASSYSAYRESEAFF.

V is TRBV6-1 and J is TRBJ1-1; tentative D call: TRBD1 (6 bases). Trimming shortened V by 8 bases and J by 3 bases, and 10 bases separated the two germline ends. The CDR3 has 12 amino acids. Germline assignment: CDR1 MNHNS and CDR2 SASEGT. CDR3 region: CASRRGDTEAFF. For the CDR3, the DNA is TGTGCCAGCCGAAGGGGGGACACTGAAGCTTTCTTT.

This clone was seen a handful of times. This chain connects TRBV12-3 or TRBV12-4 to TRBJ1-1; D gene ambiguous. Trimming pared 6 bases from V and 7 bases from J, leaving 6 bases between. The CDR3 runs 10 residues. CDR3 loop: CASSGVEAFF. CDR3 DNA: TGTGCCAGCAGCGGGGTTGAAGCTTTCTTT.

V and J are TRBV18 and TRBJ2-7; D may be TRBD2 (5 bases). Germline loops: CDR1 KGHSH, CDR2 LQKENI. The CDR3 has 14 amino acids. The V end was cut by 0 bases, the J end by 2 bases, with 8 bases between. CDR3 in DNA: TGTGCCAGCTCACCACCCGGAGGTGCCTACGAGCAGTACTTC. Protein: CASSPPGGAYEQYF. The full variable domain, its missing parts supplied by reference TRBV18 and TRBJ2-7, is NAGVMQNPRHLVRRRGQEARLRCSPMKGHSHVYWYRQLPEEGLKFMVYLQKENIIDESGMPKERFSAEFPKEGPSILRIQQVVRGDSAAYFCASSPPGGAYEQYFGPGTRLTVT.

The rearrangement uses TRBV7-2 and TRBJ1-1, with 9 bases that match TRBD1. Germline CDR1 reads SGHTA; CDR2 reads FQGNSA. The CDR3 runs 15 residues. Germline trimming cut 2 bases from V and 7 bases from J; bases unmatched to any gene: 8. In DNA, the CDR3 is TGTGCCAGCAGCTTATTCGGGACAGGGTTTGTTGAAGCTTTCTTT. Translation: CASSLFGTGFVEAFF.